This TCR beta chain was sequenced for a study of CD8+CD57+ T cells in acquired aplastic anemia. Study at large: The mean DNA yield obtained from sorted CD4+ and CD8+ cells came to about 3.2 ug. Findings and limits, study-wide: Overlap between patients and controls comprised about 28 CD8+ CDR3 sequences.

J gave up 9 bases and V 5 bases, and 9 bases lay outside the gene matches. The length of the CDR3 is 13 residues. Germline CDR1 SGHAT, CDR2 FQNNGV. According to the study, genomic DNA was the template for TCR beta VDJ and CDR3 profiling. TCRdb called the reads again in MiXCR, with one record for every CDR3 protein. The table includes hundreds of thousands of distinct CDR3 sequences, roughly a third detected once. At least ten counts were recorded for this clonotype. The antigen remains undetermined. Before being chosen for sequencing, patients had shown CD8+CD57+ cell expansion by flow cytometry. The blood sampling took place in patients who had so far received no therapy.

The V gene is TRBV11-2, the J gene TRBJ1-2; 7 positions match TRBD1. Material: sorted CD4+, CD8+, or CD8+CD57+ T cells (not recorded which) from PBMCs. The sequence was obtained from a human donor with aplastic anemia. The CDR3 spells CASSPLTGLSYTF. In nucleotides, the CDR3 is TGTGCCAGCAGCCCACTGACAGGGCTTAGCTACACCTTC.